Listed below are T cell receptor beta chains from one sample, sequenced in a study of T cell changes during pregnancy in multiple sclerosis. Clones were sequenced by immunoSEQ multiplex PCR, and TCRdb holds only the in-frame ones, with some missing. Found here are about 38,000 clones, 91% of them singletons; the top ten hold around an eighth. The starting material was CD8+ T cells from peripheral blood mononuclear cells, obtained after pregnancy. All receptors come from a female donor with multiple sclerosis, enrolled in a pregnancy study. The CDR3 runs from the conserved cysteine through the conserved F or W. A D gene is named only where the DNA matches it firmly. For some rows the clone size is stated as once, few or many, or as a class when expanded; others skip it.

j_call	d_call	v_call	clone_size	cdr3_nt	cdr3_aa
TRBJ2-1	TRBD2	TRBV14	once	TGTGCCAGCAGCCAAGATCCCCAGCGGGGGAGGGAGCAGTTCTTC	CASSQDPQRGREQFF
TRBJ2-7	.	TRBV28	.	TGTGCCAGCACCGAAAGCCCCGCCTACGAGCAGTACTTC	CASTESPAYEQYF
TRBJ2-7	.	TRBV4-1	.	TGCGCCAGCAGCCGCGGGCCCTACTCCTACGAGCAGTACTTC	CASSRGPYSYEQYF
TRBJ2-3	TRBD2	TRBV19	.	TGTGCCAGTAGTATTTCCGCGGGAGAGGTAGATACGCAGTATTTT	CASSISAGEVDTQYF
TRBJ1-3	.	TRBV4-2	.	TGTGCCAGCAGCCAGAGCGAGGGAAAGGCTGGAAACACCATATATTTT	CASSQSEGKAGNTIYF
TRBJ1-1	.	TRBV27	.	TGTGCCAGCAGTTTCCCCACAGGCTTCCCCGCTTTCTTT	CASSFPTGFPAFF
TRBJ1-3	.	TRBV11-2	.	TGTGCCAGCAGCTTAGGTATGGGAGCAAACACCATATATTTT	CASSLGMGANTIYF
TRBJ1-1	.	TRBV7-3	.	TGTGCCAGCAGCTCTGGACAGAATGAAGCTTTCTTT	CASSSGQNEAFF
TRBJ2-3	.	TRBV6-1	.	TGTGCCAGCAGTGAATTGAGGCCCGAGCGGAACACAGATACGCAGTATTTT	CASSELRPERNTDTQYF
TRBJ1-5	.	TRBV10-3	.	TGTGCCATCAGTGAGACATACAATAGCAATCAGCCCCAGCATTTT	CAISETYNSNQPQHF
TRBJ1-4	TRBD1	TRBV5-5	.	TGTGCCAGCAGGGACGAAAGGGGGCTTGCTGAAAAACTGTTTTTT	CASRDERGLAEKLFF
TRBJ1-1	.	TRBV15	.	TGTGCCACCAGCCCCCCGGGGGTTGCAGCTTTCTTT	CATSPPGVAAFF
TRBJ2-1	TRBD2	TRBV7-3	.	TGTGCCAGCAGCTTAGGGGGGGGTAATGAGCAGTTCTTC	CASSLGGGNEQFF
TRBJ2-3	.	TRBV25-1	.	TGTGCCAGCAGTGATCCCCTGGGAGGCCGAACTGGCACAGATACGCAGTATTTT	CASSDPLGGRTGTDTQYF
TRBJ2-3	TRBD2	TRBV13	.	TGTGCCAGCAGCATAACACTAGCGGGGGGGTTGGATACGCAGTATTTT	CASSITLAGGLDTQYF
TRBJ2-5	.	TRBV12-5	.	TGTGCTAGTGGTTTGGGCGGACTACCCGAGACCCAGTACTTC	CASGLGGLPETQYF
TRBJ2-1	TRBD1	TRBV27	.	TGTGCCAGCAGCACCGGGACAGGGGGGCCGGTGGGGCAGTTCTTC	CASSTGTGGPVGQFF
TRBJ1-1	.	TRBV9	.	TGTGCCAGCAGCGTAGACGCGAGGATGAACACTGAAGCTTTCTTT	CASSVDARMNTEAFF
TRBJ1-1	TRBD1	TRBV19	.	TGTGCCAGTAGTATATCCCGGGACAGGGGCACTGAAGCTTTCTTT	CASSISRDRGTEAFF
TRBJ2-7	TRBD1	TRBV12-5	.	TGTGCTAGTGGTTTGATGACAGGGGGCGCGTACGAGCAGTACTTC	CASGLMTGGAYEQYF
TRBJ2-1	TRBD1	TRBV5-5	.	TGTGCCAGCAGCTTGAGGGACAGTAATTTCAATGAGCAGTTCTTC	CASSLRDSNFNEQFF
TRBJ1-6	.	TRBV6-1	.	TGTGCCAGCAGCTACGTCGTCAATTCACCCCTCCACTTT	CASSYVVNSPLHF
TRBJ1-2	.	TRBV7-2	once	TGTGCCACCGTCGGGGGGGGTAACTATGGCTACACCTTC	CATVGGGNYGYTF
TRBJ1-2	.	TRBV6-6	.	TGTGCCAGCAGTTACTCGGCAGGTCGGGGCTACACCTTC	CASSYSAGRGYTF
TRBJ2-7	TRBD2	TRBV5-6	.	TGTGCCAGCAGCTTGACTGGGGGACTAGGGACCTACGAGCAGTACTTC	CASSLTGGLGTYEQYF
TRBJ2-7	TRBD1	TRBV5-1	.	TGCGCCAGCCACGATTCGGGACAGAACTACGAGCAGTACTTC	CASHDSGQNYEQYF
TRBJ2-5	TRBD1	TRBV2	.	TGTGCCAGCAGGATGGGACAGGGCGGGCCTCGAGAGACCCAGTACTTC	CASRMGQGGPRETQYF
TRBJ2-2	TRBD2	TRBV6-1	.	TGTGCCAGCAGTGAAGCTAGCGGGGGGGCCGGGGAGCTGTTTTTT	CASSEASGGAGELFF
TRBJ1-4	.	TRBV7-9	.	TGTGCCAGCAGCTTAGGAAGAGCTGAAAAACTGTTTTTT	CASSLGRAEKLFF
TRBJ2-6	TRBD1	TRBV7-6	.	TGTGCCAGCAGCTTGAGACAGGGATCCTCTGGGGCCAACGTCCTGACTTTC	CASSLRQGSSGANVLTF
TRBJ1-4	.	TRBV6-4	.	TGTGCCAGCAGTGAGAGGGCTTTATATGGAAAACTGTTTTTT	CASSERALYGKLFF
TRBJ2-7	.	TRBV2	.	TGTGCCAGCAGTGAAAGGTCAGGGATCGACGAGCAGTACTTC	CASSERSGIDEQYF
TRBJ1-6	.	TRBV2	few	TGTGCCAGCAGTGTATCGGCGGGCTCCTATAATTCACCCCTCCACTTT	CASSVSAGSYNSPLHF
TRBJ2-1	.	TRBV4-1	.	TGCGCCAGCAGCCAAGAAACTCCCGCGGGGAATGAGCAGTTCTTC	CASSQETPAGNEQFF
TRBJ1-1	TRBD1	TRBV15	few	TGTGCCACCAGCCACAGGGGAAAAAACACTGAAGCTTTCTTT	CATSHRGKNTEAFF
TRBJ2-5	.	TRBV30	.	TGTGCCTGGAGCGGAGGAGGGACGCAAGAGACCCAGTACTTC	CAWSGGGTQETQYF
TRBJ2-3	TRBD2	TRBV7-3	.	TGTGCCAGCAGCCTAGCGGGGAGCACAGATACGCAGTATTTT	CASSLAGSTDTQYF
TRBJ1-1	.	TRBV4-2	.	TGTGCCAGCAGCCAAGTAGGGGGACGCACTGAAGCTTTCTTT	CASSQVGGRTEAFF
TRBJ1-1	.	TRBV6-1	.	TGTGCCAGCAGTGACCTTGAAGCTTTCTTT	CASSDLEAFF
TRBJ1-1	.	TRBV6-5	.	TGTGCCAGCGCCTGGCGGATCGGACATCACACTGAAGCTTTCTTT	CASAWRIGHHTEAFF
TRBJ1-2	.	TRBV28	.	TGTGCCAGCAGTTTAGTGGCAGGGCTACACTATGGCTACACCTTC	CASSLVAGLHYGYTF
TRBJ2-7	.	TRBV6-5	.	TGTGCCAGCAGTTACCAGGGGCTGGGCGAGCAGTACTTC	CASSYQGLGEQYF
TRBJ2-7	TRBD2	TRBV9	.	TGTGCCAGCAGCGACCATAGCGGGTCAGCACGGGAGCAGTACTTC	CASSDHSGSAREQYF
TRBJ1-2	.	TRBV4-1	.	TGCGCCAGCAGCCAACCGGGTAACTATGGCTACACCTTC	CASSQPGNYGYTF
TRBJ1-4	TRBD1	TRBV28	.	TGTGCCAGCAGTCTCCGGCCGACAGGGCGGAAAGAAAAACTGTTTTTT	CASSLRPTGRKEKLFF
TRBJ2-7	TRBD2	TRBV6-5	.	TGTGCCAGCAGTTACGGGACTAGCGGATACGAGCAGTACTTC	CASSYGTSGYEQYF
TRBJ1-2	.	TRBV2	once	TGTGCCAGCAGTGAACCCATTCAAGGACTGGGAATGATTGGCTACACCTTC	CASSEPIQGLGMIGYTF
TRBJ2-7	TRBD2	TRBV7-6	.	TGTGCCAGCAGCGGCGGGGGGGCGAAGACCTACGAGCAGTACTTC	CASSGGGAKTYEQYF
TRBJ1-4	.	TRBV10-3	.	TGTGCCATCAGTGACCGGGAAAATGAAAAACTGTTTTTT	CAISDRENEKLFF
TRBJ2-1	.	TRBV30	.	TGTGCCTCCCTGCCTCCCAGCTCCTACAATGAGCAGTTCTTC	CASLPPSSYNEQFF
TRBJ2-3	.	TRBV10-3	.	TGTGCCATCCTGGAAGGCACGGGGTTGACAGATACGCAGTATTTT	CAILEGTGLTDTQYF
TRBJ1-2	.	TRBV9	.	TGTGCCAGCAGCGCGCCTTTGGCCCAGGATGGCTACACCTTC	CASSAPLAQDGYTF
TRBJ1-6	TRBD1	TRBV4-1	.	TGCGCCAGCAGCCAAAACAGGGGAAACTCACCCCTCCACTTT	CASSQNRGNSPLHF
TRBJ1-2	TRBD1	TRBV11-2	.	TGTGCCAGCAGCGGCCGGGACAGGGCTTCTGGCTACACCTTC	CASSGRDRASGYTF
TRBJ2-7	.	TRBV14	.	TGTGCCAGCAGCCAAGGGGGTCTAGCGAGTTACGAGCAGTACTTC	CASSQGGLASYEQYF
TRBJ1-2	.	TRBV15	once	TGTGCCACCAGCAGTTGGGACTCTAACTATGGCTACACCTTC	CATSSWDSNYGYTF
TRBJ2-5	.	TRBV30	.	TGTGCCTGGAGTGTAACAGGGCTCGGGGAGACCCAGTACTTC	CAWSVTGLGETQYF
TRBJ2-3	TRBD2	TRBV6-5	.	TGTGCCAGCAGTTTTTTCGGGGGGGCGACAGATACGCAGTATTTT	CASSFFGGATDTQYF